Listed below are T cell receptor beta chains from one sample, sequenced in a study of T cell changes during pregnancy in multiple sclerosis. Produced via immunoSEQ multiplex PCR; TCRdb's table is partial and in-frame only. Of about 40,000 clones in the sample, around 90% were seen once. Here the sequenced sample was CD4+ T cells from peripheral blood mononuclear cells, taken in the third trimester of pregnancy. All receptors derive from a female donor with multiple sclerosis, enrolled in a pregnancy study. CDR3s include the opening cysteine and the closing phenylalanine or tryptophan. Fields, in order: D gene, J gene, V gene, clone size, CDR3 protein, CDR3 DNA. D genes are given only for firm matches. Clone size appears in some rows only: once, few, many, or a class for an expanded clone.

TRBD1 | TRBJ1-4 | TRBV6-5 | . | CASAYLTGGSEKLFF | TGTGCCAGCGCTTACCTGACAGGGGGCAGTGAAAAACTGTTTTTT
. | TRBJ2-7 | TRBV21-1 | . | CASSAKRGQSHPYEQYF | TGTGCCAGCAGCGCAAAGAGGGGACAGAGTCATCCCTACGAGCAGTACTTC
. | TRBJ2-3 | TRBV30 | . | CAWSVRRQVTDTQYF | TGTGCCTGGAGTGTACGAAGACAGGTCACAGATACGCAGTATTTT
. | TRBJ2-2 | TRBV18 | . | CASFPTGTRATGELFF | TGTGCCAGCTTTCCCACCGGGACAAGAGCGACCGGGGAGCTGTTTTTT
TRBD1 | TRBJ1-1 | TRBV4-2 | . | CASSLHRGGGITNTEAFF | TGTGCCAGCAGCCTACACAGGGGAGGCGGTATCACGAACACTGAAGCTTTCTTT
. | TRBJ1-1 | TRBV10-3 | . | CAISEPTGEVLTEAFF | TGTGCCATCAGTGAACCGACGGGAGAAGTGCTGACTGAAGCTTTCTTT
. | TRBJ1-2 | TRBV2 | . | CASSAWGEGGYTF | TGTGCCAGCAGCGCATGGGGGGAAGGCGGCTACACCTTC
. | TRBJ2-2 | TRBV29-1 | . | CSAGSRTNTGELFF | TGCAGCGCTGGGAGCAGGACGAACACCGGGGAGCTGTTTTTT
. | TRBJ1-4 | TRBV6-5 | . | CASSMTGGGNEKLFF | TGTGCCAGCAGTATGACCGGCGGGGGTAATGAAAAACTGTTTTTT
TRBD1 | TRBJ1-4 | TRBV6-1 | . | CASSTGATTNEKLFF | TGTGCCAGCAGTACAGGGGCTACAACTAATGAAAAACTGTTTTTT
TRBD2 | TRBJ2-7 | TRBV5-4 | . | CASSLLAGPRLASYEQYF | TGTGCCAGCAGCTTGTTGGCCGGCCCCCGACTAGCGAGCTACGAGCAGTACTTC
TRBD1 | TRBJ1-1 | TRBV19 | . | CASRSSTGENTEAFF | TGTGCCAGTAGGTCGTCGACAGGGGAAAACACTGAAGCTTTCTTT
. | TRBJ2-3 | TRBV19 | . | CASSARGLGDTQYF | TGTGCCAGTAGTGCTAGAGGGCTAGGAGATACGCAGTATTTT
. | TRBJ2-5 | TRBV30 | once | CAWSSRQETQYF | TGTGCCTGGAGTTCTCGGCAAGAGACCCAGTACTTC
TRBD1 | TRBJ2-3 | TRBV5-4 | . | CASSVGQGGSDTQYF | TGTGCCAGCAGCGTAGGACAGGGCGGCTCAGATACGCAGTATTTT
. | TRBJ2-7 | TRBV7-8 | . | CASSSLRAGGEQYF | TGTGCCAGCAGCTCTCTCCGCGCCGGGGGCGAGCAGTACTTC
TRBD2 | TRBJ2-1 | TRBV12-5 | . | CASGLVLGSGNNEQFF | TGTGCTAGTGGTTTGGTATTAGGTAGCGGGAACAATGAGCAGTTCTTC
TRBD1 | TRBJ1-1 | TRBV5-1 | . | CASTLGANRGPTEAFF | TGCGCCAGCACCCTGGGAGCCAACAGGGGGCCTACTGAAGCTTTCTTT
TRBD2 | TRBJ2-1 | TRBV10-3 | . | CAIKEGGSYNEQFF | TGTGCCATCAAAGAGGGCGGGAGCTACAATGAGCAGTTCTTC
. | TRBJ2-7 | TRBV4-2 | . | CASSQDASLAAYEQYF | TGTGCCAGCAGCCAAGATGCATCACTAGCAGCCTACGAGCAGTACTTC
TRBD1 | TRBJ2-2 | TRBV7-8 | few | CASRRQGTTGELFF | TGTGCCAGCAGGCGACAGGGAACCACCGGGGAGCTGTTTTTT
. | TRBJ2-1 | TRBV7-2 | once | CASSSSWQYNEQFF | TGTGCCAGCAGCTCCTCCTGGCAATACAATGAGCAGTTCTTC
TRBD1 | TRBJ1-2 | TRBV4-2 | . | CASSQASTGVGNGYTF | TGTGCCAGCAGCCAAGCAAGCACAGGGGTAGGAAATGGCTACACCTTC
. | TRBJ2-7 | TRBV28 | . | CASSLMTRRSYEQYF | TGTGCCAGCAGTTTAATGACGCGGAGATCCTACGAGCAGTACTTC
. | TRBJ2-1 | TRBV14 | . | CASSHRKQGSPNNEQFF | TGTGCCAGCAGCCATCGAAAGCAGGGTTCCCCCAACAATGAGCAGTTCTTC
. | TRBJ1-3 | TRBV30 | once | CAWSWAGSSGNTIYF | TGTGCCTGGAGTTGGGCGGGAAGCTCTGGAAACACCATATATTTT
. | TRBJ2-1 | TRBV5-6 | . | CASSSSALGSYNEQFF | TGTGCCAGCAGCTCTAGCGCCCTGGGCTCCTACAATGAGCAGTTCTTC
. | TRBJ1-1 | TRBV28 | . | CASSLLQLNTEAFF | TGTGCCAGCAGTTTATTACAACTGAACACTGAAGCTTTCTTT
. | TRBJ2-2 | TRBV7-6 | once | CASSPQRPNTGELFF | TGTGCCAGCAGCCCCCAGCGACCGAACACCGGGGAGCTGTTTTTT
. | TRBJ2-7 | TRBV30 | few | CAWRGGYEQYF | TGTGCCTGGAGGGGAGGCTACGAGCAGTACTTC
TRBD1 | TRBJ2-3 | TRBV7-9 | once | CASSLALVRDRGADTQYF | TGTGCCAGCAGCTTAGCGCTCGTCCGGGACAGGGGTGCAGATACGCAGTATTTT
. | TRBJ1-2 | TRBV10-2 | . | CASSKGAFYGYTF | TGCGCCAGCAGTAAAGGGGCGTTCTATGGCTACACCTTC
. | TRBJ2-3 | TRBV5-1 | . | CASSPVLLDTQYF | TGCGCCAGCAGCCCGGTTCTGTTGGATACGCAGTATTTT
. | TRBJ1-2 | TRBV29-1 | . | CSVGRSGRVGVYGYTF | TGCAGCGTTGGAAGGAGCGGTCGGGTCGGGGTCTATGGCTACACCTTC
TRBD1 | TRBJ1-2 | TRBV28 | . | CASSSGQVYGYTF | TGTGCCAGCAGTTCGGGACAGGTGTATGGCTACACCTTC
TRBD1 | TRBJ2-3 | TRBV5-1 | few | CASSLNPLDRGRSDTQYF | TGCGCCAGCAGCTTGAATCCCCTCGACAGGGGGCGGTCAGATACGCAGTATTTT
TRBD2 | TRBJ2-5 | TRBV5-1 | . | CASSLPGLAGGRQETQYF | TGCGCCAGCAGCTTGCCCGGACTAGCGGGAGGCCGGCAAGAGACCCAGTACTTC
TRBD1 | TRBJ1-3 | TRBV5-5 | . | CASSPGTGTAGNTIYF | TGTGCCAGCAGCCCCGGGACAGGGACTGCGGGAAACACCATATATTTT
. | TRBJ2-7 | TRBV5-1 | . | CASSLEAGTYEQYF | TGCGCCAGCAGCTTGGAGGCAGGAACCTACGAGCAGTACTTC
TRBD2 | TRBJ2-5 | TRBV19 | . | CASSNQPGTSGGDQETQYF | TGTGCCAGTAGCAACCAGCCCGGGACTAGCGGAGGGGATCAAGAGACCCAGTACTTC
TRBD1 | TRBJ2-3 | TRBV7-9 | . | CASSKQGDTQYF | TGTGCCAGCAGCAAACAGGGGGATACGCAGTATTTT
. | TRBJ2-3 | TRBV27 | . | CASSLGLPTDTQYF | TGTGCCAGCAGTTTAGGACTACCCACAGATACGCAGTATTTT
. | TRBJ1-3 | TRBV19 | . | CASSILGHTSGNTIYF | TGTGCCAGTAGTATCTTGGGGCATACCTCTGGAAACACCATATATTTT
. | TRBJ1-2 | TRBV28 | . | CASLDSTRGDGYTF | TGTGCCAGCTTGGACTCGACCCGGGGAGATGGCTACACCTTC